The clone carrying this T cell receptor beta chain has at least ten counts. The antigen is unknown. Each CDR3 protein gets one entry after TCRdb re-called the 5' RACE reads with MiXCR. The repertoire holds roughly 130,000 distinct CDR3 sequences, around 7% seen once, with 12% in the top ten. The sample belongs to a study of CD8 T cells in ankylosing spondylitis. Germline values: CDR1 DFQATT, CDR2 SNEGSKA (reference sequence). J lost 7 bases, V lost 6 bases, and 3 bases had no gene match. The CDR3 totals 13 residues. Study-wide results and limits: Researchers report that disease-linked clones proved CD8+ and relatively rare in peripheral blood. Significant enrichment of disease-linked clones was reported in matched ankylosing spondylitis synovial fluid. In reactive arthritis synovial fluid and blood, some motif variants had been reported before. Characteristic, it appeared, of ankylosing spondylitis blood was a TCR beta motif of fewer than 10 highly homologous variants.

The sequenced sample was blood, either unsorted or a sorted T cell fraction (not recorded which). This receptor was identified in a male donor with ankylosing spondylitis or in good health (not recorded which). The chain combines TRBV20-1 with TRBJ1-4; TRBD1 agrees at 12 bases. The CDR3 spells CSAPGQGAEKLFF. The CDR3 region has the DNA TGCAGTGCGCCGGGACAGGGGGCTGAAAAACTGTTTTTT.